This entry concerns a single TCR beta chain. This clone was counted once. Its antigen is still unknown. No much larger clonotype is one base removed from it; base qualities were not supplied. At the DNA level, this CDR3 is encoded by other sequences in the same sample as well. These data come from a study of OX40 agonist ivuxolimab in advanced cancers. Concerning the study at large: Ivuxolimab was a fully human IgG2 agonistic monoclonal antibody targeting the costimulatory receptor OX40 (CD134). Intravenous ivuxolimab was administered to patients every 2 weeks at six dose levels: 0.01, 0.1, 0.3, 1.5, 3 and 10 mg/kg. Of the approximately 54 dose-escalation patients, hepatocellular carcinoma was present in about 20, melanoma in some 15, renal cell carcinoma in 9 and head and neck cancer in 9. In the dose-escalation cohort, approximately 83% of patients were male, and the mean age was roughly 60 years with a range of roughly 23 to 79. Prior anti-PD-1, anti-PD-L1 or anti-CTLA-4 therapy was permitted, and checkpoint inhibitors had been received by 40% to 50% of dose-escalation patients. Partial responses occurred in three dose-escalation patients, of whom one had hepatocellular carcinoma and two had cutaneous melanoma. The point of sequencing TCRbeta in the periphery was to test whether ivuxolimab changed TCR sequence diversity and drove clonal T-cell expansion. The paper covers the monotherapy dose-escalation part of the phase I ivuxolimab trial, which included N ≈ 50 patients. The full study reports these points: Low levels of normalized T-cell clonal expansion were also seen in some patients who did not respond. In partial responders in the 0.1-3.0 mg/kg groups, normalized peripheral clonal expansion was found to be among the lowest, especially among CD8+ T cells. After ivuxolimab, more expanded clones were found on average in CD8+ T cells than in CD4+ T cells. Antigen specificity was not determined for the clonally expanded peripheral T cells. Clonal expansion of both CD4+ and CD8+ blood T cells was observed from baseline to week 6 at doses 0.1 to 3.0 mg/kg.

Patients with autoimmune disease history or receiving systemic immunosuppression were excluded from the trial. Peripheral blood for TCR sequencing was collected from all dose cohorts at baseline, on cycle 4 day 1, and on cycle 7 day 1. Samples came from an open-label, multicenter, first-in-human phase I dose-escalation trial of ivuxolimab. Adults with locally advanced or metastatic melanoma, renal cell carcinoma, hepatocellular carcinoma or head and neck squamous cell carcinoma were enrolled in the trial. Before TCR sequencing, CD4+ T cells and CD8+ T cells from peripheral blood were sorted into separate populations. For sequencing of the TCRbeta CDR3 region, genomic DNA was extracted from the sorted cells. The immunoSEQ Assay was used for sequencing of TCRbeta CDR3 regions. TCRdb carries this immuneACCESS record with in-frame sequences only. Its versions omit some clonotypes, under half of them owing to an unresolved V gene in the studies checked, with the rest unexplained. The sample table contains about 54,000 clones; only one count was recorded for approximately 85% of them. The ten largest make up 1.2% of the sample.

This receptor was taken from an adult with an advanced solid tumor such as melanoma, head and neck, liver or kidney cancer. The sequences come from CD4+ or CD8+ T cells sorted from blood, collected in a trial of the OX40 agonist ivuxolimab.

The bases read TGTGCCAGCTCACCCCAAGAGACCCAGTACTTC. This translates into CASSPQETQYF. The chain is assembled from TRBV18 and TRBJ2-5; no D gene is confidently identified. Cut back by 3 bases and 1 base, the V and J ends lie 0 bases apart. From cysteine to phenylalanine, the CDR3 is 11 amino acids long. Solely the CDR3 DNA is kept, with 33 bases framed from the first base. CDR1 is given as KGHSH and CDR2 as LQKENI, both from the germline V gene. The full variable domain, with segments outside the CDR3 supplied by the reference TRBV18 and TRBJ2-5 proteins, appears as NAGVMQNPRHLVRRRGQEARLRCSPMKGHSHVYWYRQLPEEGLKFMVYLQKENIIDESGMPKERFSAEFPKEGPSILRIQQVVRGDSAAYFCASSPQETQYFGPGTRLLVL.